These 16 T cell receptor beta chains originate from one sample sequenced in a study of blood T cell repertoires in COVID-19. TCRdb's copy holds only in-frame clones and misses some; the assay was immunoSEQ multiplex PCR. The sample holds about 190,000 clones, around 91% seen once. The source material was peripheral blood. All receptors come from a man aged 50 or older with acute or convalescent COVID-19.

This clone was recorded a few times. V is TRBV27 and J is TRBJ1-2; 7 positions agree with TRBD1. V was pared by 5 bases and J by 3 bases, with 15 bases of the junction left unmatched. The CDR3 loop spans 17 amino acids. Germline V gene sequence: CDR1 MNHEY, CDR2 SMNVEV (reference sequence). The chain's CDR3 is CASSPRQGVVEDYGYTF. In nucleotides, the CDR3 is TGTGCCAGCAGTCCCAGACAGGGAGTTGTCGAGGACTATGGCTACACCTTC.

The chain joins TRBV28 to TRBJ1-5; D is possibly TRBD1 (5 bases). The V end was cut by 5 bases, the J end by 4 bases, with 9 bases between. The CDR3 contains 13 residues. Germline-derived CDR1 and CDR2 are MDHEN and SYDVKM. The CDR3: CASSPTGNQPQHF. The CDR3 coding sequence is TGTGCCAGCAGTCCTACAGGTAATCAGCCCCAGCATTTT.

This chain connects TRBV3-1 (or the pseudogene TRBV3-2) to TRBJ2-7; 10 positions match TRBD1. This CDR3 contains 14 residues. V lost 3 bases to trimming and J lost 3 bases; unmatched junction nucleotides: 2. CDR1 and CDR2 from the germline V gene are LGHDT and YNNKEL (reference sequence). The CDR3 coding sequence is TGTGCCAGCAGCCAGTGGACAGGGGGCTACGAGCAGTACTTC. Amino acid sequence: CASSQWTGGYEQYF.

The chain uses TRBV2 and TRBJ2-3; D not certain. CDR3 size: 11 residues. The germline gives CDR1 SNHLY, CDR2 FYNNEI. The CDR3, as DNA: TGTGCAAACAGCATTGCAGATACGCAGTATTTT. Its protein product is CANSIADTQYF.

V gene TRBV7-9 combines with J gene TRBJ2-3; 8 nucleotides agree with TRBD1. CDR1 is SEHNR and CDR2 is FQNEAQ in the germline V gene (reference sequence). The CDR3 runs to 16 residues. V dropped 1 base and J dropped 4; count of bases not matched to a gene: 7. CDR3 protein: CASSLGYRGLADTQYF. CDR3 DNA: TGTGCCAGCAGCTTAGGGTACAGGGGGTTAGCAGATACGCAGTATTTT.

The chain joins TRBV19 to TRBJ2-7, with D perhaps TRBD2 (6 bases). The CDR3 consists of 13 residues. V lost 9 bases and J lost 5, with 17 bases in between. CDR1 and CDR2 (germline): LNHDA, SQIVND (reference sequence). The CDR3 nucleotides are TGTGCCAGCGGACCCCGCTGGGGGGACGAGCAGTACTTC. Translating it yields CASGPRWGDEQYF.

The sample holds one count of this clone. This chain's CDR3 is CASGGTNEKLFF. The CDR3 DNA reads as TGTGCCTCGGGGGGGACTAATGAAAAACTGTTTTTT. The rearrangement joins TRBV7-9 to TRBJ1-4, with D possibly matching TRBD1 (5 bases). V lost 11 bases to trimming and J lost 2 bases, with 9 bases between them. In germline, CDR1 is SEHNR, CDR2 FQNEAQ (reference sequence). The CDR3 has 12 amino acids.

The chain combines TRBV19 with TRBJ2-1; D perhaps matches TRBD1 (5 bases). The CDR3 contains 11 residues. From germline, CDR1 is LNHDA and CDR2 SQIVND (reference sequence). The ends were cut back, 8 bases at V and 5 bases at J, with 7 bases in the middle. The CDR3 sequence is CASFRDNEQFF. For the CDR3, the DNA is TGTGCCAGTTTCAGGGACAATGAGCAGTTCTTC.

The gene calls are TRBV19 and TRBJ2-3, with TRBD2 as a possible D gene (6 bases). Germline-derived CDR1 and CDR2 are LNHDA and SQIVND (reference sequence). Trimming took off 6 bases at V and 0 bases at J, with 16 bases between the two ends. The CDR3 is 16 amino acids. CDR3 DNA: TGTGCCAGTAGCGGATTACTAGCTGAGAGCACAGATACGCAGTATTTT. Protein: CASSGLLAESTDTQYF. Variable domain in full (rest from reference TRBV19 and TRBJ2-3): DGGITQSPKYLFRKEGQNVTLSCEQNLNHDAMYWYRQDPGQGLRLIYYSQIVNDFQKGDIAEGYSVSREKKESFPLTVTSAQKNPTAFYLCASSGLLAESTDTQYFGPGTRLTVL.

The CDR3 is CASSYSYRNYGYTF. The CDR3 region has the DNA TGTGCCAGCAGTTACTCTTACAGGAACTATGGCTACACCTTC. The genes are TRBV6-5 and TRBJ1-2, with D tentatively TRBD1 (5 bases). Trimming left V 0 bases short and J 2 bases short, with 7 bases between. This CDR3 has 14 residues. Germline V gene data show CDR1 as MNHEY and CDR2 as SVGAGI.

V gene TRBV28 combines with J gene TRBJ1-4; D is unclear. Per the germline V gene, CDR1 is MDHEN and CDR2 is SYDVKM. The CDR3 is 16 residues long. V lost 3 bases, J lost 0 bases, and 11 bases lay in between. The CDR3 region has the DNA TGTGCCAGCAGTTTGGTAGCTAGACCAACTAATGAAAAACTGTTTTTT. Its translation: CASSLVARPTNEKLFF.

The chain joins TRBV6-1 to TRBJ1-6, with TRBD1 as a possible D gene (6 bases). This CDR3 spans 14 amino acids. In germline, CDR1 is MNHNS, CDR2 SASEGT. The V end was cut by 3 bases, the J end by 8 bases, with 11 bases between. The CDR3 nucleotides are TGTGCCAGCAGTGAGGCTCGGACAGATTCACCCCTCCACTTT. Residues: CASSEARTDSPLHF.

The gene calls are TRBV7-3 and TRBJ2-2, with a tentative D call TRBD1 (5 bases). Germline V gene sequence: CDR1 SGHTA, CDR2 FQGTGA. The CDR3 length is 14 residues. Trimming removed 3 bases at V and 4 bases at J, with 9 bases between. DNA for the CDR3: TGTGCCAGCAGCTTGGGGCAGAGCACCGGGGAGCTGTTTTTT. Encoded protein: CASSLGQSTGELFF. Full variable domain (missing parts from reference TRBV7-3 and TRBJ2-2): GAGVSQTPSNKVTEKGKYVELRCDPISGHTALYWYRQSLGQGPEFLIYFQGTGAADDSGLPNDRFFAVRPEGSVSTLKIQRTERGDSAVYLCASSLGQSTGELFFGEGSRLTVL.

In this sample, this clone turned up a few times. The chain has TRBV25-1 and TRBJ1-6; tentatively, D is TRBD1 (6 bases). CDR1 and CDR2 (germline): MGHDK, SYGVNS. The CDR3 contains 18 residues. V gave up 3 bases and J gave up 10 bases, with 25 bases separating them. CDR3 protein: CASSEPRTAGALGSPLHF. The CDR3, as DNA: TGTGCCAGCAGTGAGCCTCGGACAGCCGGGGCCTTAGGATCACCCCTCCACTTT. Filled out from reference TRBV25-1 and TRBJ1-6, the complete variable domain reads EADIYQTPRYLVIGTGKKITLECSQTMGHDKMYWYQQDPGMELHLIHYSYGVNSTEKGDLSSESTVSRIRTEHFPLTLESARPSHTSQYLCASSEPRTAGALGSPLHFGNGTRLTVT.

The rearrangement uses TRBV10-3 and TRBJ1-2; D not resolved. The V end lost 6 bases, the J end lost 7 bases, and 18 bases lay between the germline ends. The germline V gene encodes CDR1 ENHRY and CDR2 SYGVKD. The CDR3 totals 14 residues. The DNA for the CDR3 is TGTGCCATCAGGGGGAGAGGAGTAGTCTCTGGCTACACCTTC. Amino acid sequence: CAIRGRGVVSGYTF.

This chain joins TRBV19 and TRBJ2-5; a weak D match, TRBD1 (8 bases). This CDR3 has 14 residues. Germline V gene sequence: CDR1 LNHDA, CDR2 SQIVND (reference sequence). V lost 7 bases, J lost 1 base, and 13 bases lay in between. This chain's CDR3 is CASNTGGAQETQYF. In DNA, the CDR3 is TGTGCCAGTAATACAGGGGGGGCCCAAGAGACCCAGTACTTC.